A single sample gave rise to the 31 T cell receptor beta chains below, sequenced in a study of T cell changes during pregnancy in multiple sclerosis. Data came from immunoSEQ multiplex PCR; TCRdb stores just in-frame clones and leaves some out. The profile covers over 30,000 clones, with around 92% appearing a single time and around 3.9% taken by the ten largest. The material was CD8+ T cells from peripheral blood mononuclear cells, obtained in the second trimester of pregnancy. These receptors came from a female donor in good health, enrolled as a control in a pregnancy study.

The J gene is TRBJ2-2, the V gene TRBV15; no reliable D call. The CDR3 runs 14 residues. Trimming took 0 bases from V and 4 from J, leaving 6 bases between them. Germline assignment: CDR1 LNHNV and CDR2 YYDKDF (reference sequence). Here the CDR3 reads CATSRDILTGELFF. The DNA for the CDR3 is TGTGCCACCAGCAGAGATATTCTCACCGGGGAGCTGTTTTTT.

J is TRBJ2-7 and V is TRBV27; TRBD2 matches at 8 bases. CDR1 is MNHEY and CDR2 is SMNVEV in the germline V gene (reference sequence). The V segment lost 5 bases and the J segment 6 bases; nucleotides outside the gene matches: 9. The CDR3 is 14 residues long. The CDR3 nucleotides read TGTGCCAGCAGTACCGGGACTAGTGTTCCCGAGCAGTACTTC. It encodes CASSTGTSVPEQYF.

The chain recombines TRBV9 with TRBJ2-5; 9 bases match TRBD1. The J segment lost 3 bases and the V segment lost 3 bases, leaving 9 bases of the junction unmatched. From germline, CDR1 is SGDLS and CDR2 YYNGEE. The CDR3 is 16 amino acids. CDR3 DNA: TGTGCCAGCAGCGCACCGGACAGGGGAGGCGAAGAGACCCAGTACTTC. Protein product: CASSAPDRGGEETQYF.

The V and J genes are TRBV27 and TRBJ1-1; no clear D gene. V lost 0 bases and J lost 3, with 14 bases in between. This CDR3 region has 16 residues. CDR1 MNHEY and CDR2 SMNVEV come from the germline V gene (reference sequence). This chain's CDR3 is CASSLSPGTGDTEAFF. The CDR3 nucleotides are TGTGCCAGCAGTTTATCCCCTGGTACCGGGGACACTGAAGCTTTCTTT.

The chain uses TRBV7-6 and TRBJ2-1; 10 nucleotides agree with TRBD1. The CDR3 is made up of 17 amino acids. The germline V gene encodes CDR1 SGHVS and CDR2 FNYEAQ. V lost 3 bases, J lost 6 bases, and 11 bases stayed unmatched. The CDR3 nucleotides read TGTGCCAGCAGCTTGTCCAAGACAGGGGGCACGGGCAATGAGCAGTTCTTC. Protein sequence: CASSLSKTGGTGNEQFF.

The chain employs TRBV27 and TRBJ2-3, with a weak D call TRBD1 (6 bases). The CDR3 spans 13 residues. The V and J ends lost 5 bases and 4 bases respectively, with 10 bases between them. The germline gives CDR1 MNHEY, CDR2 SMNVEV (reference sequence). CDR3 residues: CASSTNRADTQYF. CDR3 bases: TGTGCCAGCAGTACCAACAGGGCAGATACGCAGTATTTT.

In its sample, this clone was seen a few times. The chain employs TRBV30 and TRBJ1-4, with TRBD1 identical over 8 bases. Germline V CDR1 and CDR2: GTSNPN, SVGIG (reference sequence). The CDR3 extends over 14 amino acids. V was pared by 2 bases and J by 7 bases, with 6 bases of the junction left unmatched. CDR3 sequence reads: CAWSPGGFGEKLFF. In DNA form, the CDR3 reads TGTGCCTGGAGTCCAGGGGGCTTTGGTGAAAAACTGTTTTTT.

The rearrangement joins TRBV4-2 to TRBJ1-1; 8 bases line up with TRBD1. V was pared by 5 bases and J by 1 base, with 6 bases of the junction left unmatched. Germline CDR1 LGHNA, CDR2 YNFKEQ. This CDR3 is 15 amino acids long. CDR3 sequence: CASSSGGGTNTEAFF. Written as DNA, the CDR3 is TGTGCCAGCAGCTCAGGGGGCGGAACGAACACTGAAGCTTTCTTT.

The V call is TRBV9, the J call TRBJ1-2; D is possibly TRBD1 (6 bases). The V gene's germline CDR1 is SGDLS and CDR2 YYNGEE. The CDR3 totals 16 residues. The V end was cut by 4 bases, the J end by 2 bases, with 18 bases between. The CDR3 here is CASSPESGGANYGYTF. Here the CDR3 DNA reads TGTGCCAGCAGCCCAGAAAGTGGGGGGGCCAACTATGGCTACACCTTC.

The chain combines TRBV6-5 with TRBJ1-2, with no clear D. Germline CDR1 reads MNHEY; CDR2 reads SVGAGI. There are 13 residues in the CDR3. Between the trimmed V and J ends, which lost 6 bases and 6 bases, there was a span of 14 bases. CDR3: CASRPNESHGYTF. The CDR3 bases are TGTGCCAGCAGACCCAATGAGAGCCATGGCTACACCTTC.

V is TRBV7-8 and J is TRBJ1-5, with TRBD1 identical over 9 bases. Germline lookup yields CDR1 SGHVS and CDR2 FQNEAQ. The CDR3 is 18 amino acids. After removal of 2 bases from V and 4 bases from J, the junction contained 12 bases not matched to a gene. CDR3 amino acids: CASSLTGGLGIRNQPQHF. In DNA form, the CDR3 reads TGTGCCAGCAGCTTAACAGGGGGCCTAGGGATACGTAATCAGCCCCAGCATTTT.

The J gene is TRBJ2-1, the V gene TRBV4-3; D may be TRBD2 (5 bases). The CDR3 is 13 amino acids. In germline, CDR1 is LGHNA, CDR2 YSLEER. V shed 6 bases and J shed 4 bases, with 10 bases lying between them. CDR3 nucleotide sequence: TGCGCCAGCAGATCGGGGAAATACAATGAGCAGTTCTTC. This translates into CASRSGKYNEQFF.

This sequence joins TRBV18 and TRBJ2-3, with 13 bases aligning to TRBD2. CDR3 size: 19 residues. The germline CDR1 and CDR2 sequences are KGHSH and LQKENI. V lost 2 bases and J lost 5; bases outside the gene matches: 13. The CDR3 sequence: CASSPTMSTSGGAIDTQYF. CDR3 sequence (DNA): TGTGCCAGCTCACCAACCATGTCTACTAGCGGGGGGGCTATAGATACGCAGTATTTT.

The chain uses TRBV4-1 and TRBJ2-1, with TRBD2 identical over 11 bases. The ends lost 0 bases at V and 2 bases at J; junction bases unmatched: 6. Germline assignment: CDR1 MGHRA and CDR2 YSYEKL. This CDR3 region has 18 residues. For the CDR3, the DNA is TGCGCCAGCAGCCAAGATACGGGACTAGCGGCCACCTACAATGAGCAGTTCTTC. The encoded protein is CASSQDTGLAATYNEQFF.

This clone has only a few counts. This sequence joins TRBV30 and TRBJ1-1; D is possibly TRBD1 (5 bases). Germline V gives CDR1 GTSNPN, CDR2 SVGIG (reference sequence). The CDR3 is 12 amino acids. Trimming took off 5 bases at V and 4 bases at J, with 11 bases between the two ends. This chain's CDR3 is CAWFDGGTEAFF. CDR3 bases: TGTGCCTGGTTCGACGGGGGCACTGAAGCTTTCTTT.

J is TRBJ2-4 and V is TRBV29-1, with 9 positions matching TRBD1. The CDR3 runs 15 residues. The junction had 14 bases not matched to a gene; V was cut back by 7 bases and J by 7 bases. Germline loops: CDR1 SQVTM, CDR2 ANQGSEA. This chain's CDR3 is CSARTPGTGTNIQYF. The CDR3 coding sequence is TGCAGCGCCCGAACCCCCGGGACAGGGACGAACATTCAGTACTTC.

The chain has TRBV7-2 and TRBJ2-1; 8 bases map to TRBD2. This CDR3 is built from 16 residues. The germline CDR1 and CDR2 sequences are SGHTA and FQGNSA. V shed 1 base, J shed 2 bases, and the junction held 4 bases outside the gene matches. CDR3 amino acids: CASSLVGTSPYNEQFF. The DNA of the CDR3 is TGTGCCAGCAGCTTAGTCGGGACTAGTCCCTACAATGAGCAGTTCTTC.

This chain connects TRBV27 to TRBJ2-7; TRBD1 matches at 9 bases. Unmatched junction bases numbered 7, after V lost 8 bases and J lost 2 bases. Per the germline V gene, CDR1 is MNHEY and CDR2 is SMNVEV (reference sequence). This CDR3 contains 14 residues. For the CDR3, the DNA is TGTGCCAGCCGTGTGGGACAGGGTACCTACGAGCAGTACTTC. Translation gives CASRVGQGTYEQYF.

The rearrangement uses TRBV4-1 and TRBJ2-5, with D possibly being TRBD1 (5 bases). The CDR3 covers 17 residues. Germline loops: CDR1 MGHRA, CDR2 YSYEKL. The V and J ends lost 4 bases and 1 base respectively, with 19 bases between them. CDR3 amino acids: CASSPPDPGNLQETQYF. The CDR3 DNA follows: TGCGCCAGCAGCCCCCCGGACCCAGGGAACCTCCAAGAGACCCAGTACTTC.

The CDR3 nucleotides are TGTGCCAGCGGGGGGGAGGGCTATGGCTACACCTTC. Translation: CASGGEGYGYTF. The genes are TRBV9 and TRBJ1-2, with D perhaps matching TRBD1 (5 bases). The CDR3 has 12 residues. In germline, CDR1 is SGDLS, CDR2 YYNGEE. The V and J ends lost 7 bases and 4 bases respectively, with 11 bases between them.

V is TRBV12-5 and J is TRBJ1-1, with a tentative D call TRBD1 (5 bases). V was clipped by 6 bases and J by 4 bases, with 12 bases between them. In germline, CDR1 is LGHNT, CDR2 FRNRAP. This CDR3 has 13 residues. The DNA of the CDR3 is TGTGCTAGTGGCCCAGGGCTGGTCACTGAAGCTTTCTTT. Protein product: CASGPGLVTEAFF.

J is TRBJ2-3 and V is TRBV19; 8 bases match TRBD1. The CDR3 is 15 residues long. Germline assignment: CDR1 LNHDA and CDR2 SQIVND (reference sequence). V gave up 4 bases and J gave up 2 bases; unmatched junction bases: 5. Here the CDR3 reads CASSTGTGLTDTQYF. Here the CDR3 DNA reads TGTGCCAGTAGTACCGGGACAGGCCTCACAGATACGCAGTATTTT.

This chain connects TRBV19 to TRBJ2-7; TRBD1 agrees at 10 bases. Germline V CDR1 and CDR2: LNHDA, SQIVND (reference sequence). The CDR3 totals 13 residues. Unmatched junction bases numbered 5, after V lost 6 bases and J lost 6 bases. The CDR3 DNA sequence: TGTGCCAGTAGCCCGGGACAGGGGCTCGAGCAGTACTTC. Translating gives CASSPGQGLEQYF.

The J gene is TRBJ2-5, the V gene TRBV5-6; TRBD2 is a possible D gene (5 bases). Trimming took off 1 base at V and 11 bases at J, with 18 bases between the two ends. Germline V gene lookup returns CDR1 SGHDT and CDR2 YYEEEE. This CDR3 contains 14 residues. The CDR3 DNA follows: TGTGCCAGCAGCTTGAGCGGAGCACATCTCCCTCAGTACTTC. Amino acid sequence: CASSLSGAHLPQYF.

Points on this clone: The junction does not match germline at one end; this may be a read error. V and J are TRBV7-7 and TRBJ2-5, with 8 bases that match TRBD2. The germline V gene has CDR1 SSHAT and CDR2 FNYEAQ (reference sequence). This CDR3 is 14 amino acids long. CDR3 residues: CASSFGGLGETQYF. The CDR3 bases are TGTGCTAGCAGCTTTGGGGGACTAGGAGAGACCCAGTACTTC.

This chain links TRBV7-9 with TRBJ1-1; D call uncertain. Per germline, CDR1 SEHNR and CDR2 FQNEAQ (reference sequence). The CDR3 sequence is 12 residues long. The ends were cut back, 1 base at V and 7 bases at J, with 7 bases in the middle. CDR3 sequence reads: CASSLVSVEAFF. For the CDR3, the DNA is TGTGCCAGCAGCTTAGTGTCTGTTGAAGCTTTCTTT. Looking up the rest from reference TRBV7-9 and TRBJ1-1 gives the full variable domain: DTGVSQNPRHKITKRGQNVTFRCDPISEHNRLYWYRQTLGQGPEFLTYFQNEAQLEKSRLLSDRFSAERPKGSFSTLEIQRTEQGDSAMYLCASSLVSVEAFFGQGTRLTVV.

This clone was observed a single time. V and J are TRBV7-9 and TRBJ2-7; maybe TRBD2 (5 bases). Per the germline V gene, CDR1 is SEHNR and CDR2 is FQNEAQ (reference sequence). This CDR3 region has 14 residues. V lost 4 bases, J lost 1 base, and 11 bases lay in between. In DNA form, the CDR3 reads TGTGCCAGCAGCTCCGGGGTCTCTTCCTACGAGCAGTACTTC. It translates to CASSSGVSSYEQYF.

This chain links TRBV10-3 with TRBJ1-1; a possible D gene is TRBD1 (6 bases). V shed 2 bases and J shed 4 bases, with 11 bases lying between them. The CDR3 consists of 14 residues. Looked up from germline, CDR1 is ENHRY and CDR2 is SYGVKD. In nucleotides, the CDR3 is TGTGCCATCAGTGAGAGCAGGGGTGGCACTGAAGCTTTCTTT. Translation gives CAISESRGGTEAFF.

This chain uses TRBV9 with TRBJ1-5; maybe TRBD1 (6 bases). Between the trimmed V and J ends, which lost 3 bases and 3 bases, there was a span of 7 bases. The length of the CDR3 is 13 residues. Germline CDR1 reads SGDLS; CDR2 reads YYNGEE. The CDR3 here is CASSGTDNQPQHF. CDR3 in DNA: TGTGCCAGCAGCGGGACAGACAATCAGCCCCAGCATTTT.

The table lists this clone with a few counts. This sequence joins TRBV27 and TRBJ2-7; D is ambiguous. The CDR3 has 12 amino acids. From germline, CDR1 is MNHEY and CDR2 SMNVEV (reference sequence). V was clipped by 5 bases and J by 1 base, with 6 bases between them. CDR3 nucleotides: TGTGCCAGCAGTGACATTTCCTACGAGCAGTACTTC. This translates into CASSDISYEQYF.

The genes are TRBV18 and TRBJ1-4; no clear D gene. The germline CDR1 and CDR2 sequences are KGHSH and LQKENI. V lost 3 bases and J lost 11, with 16 bases in between. The CDR3 has 14 amino acids. As DNA, the CDR3 is TGTGCCAGCTCACCCGCGACACGCCGCGAGAAACTGTTTTTT. As protein: CASSPATRREKLFF.